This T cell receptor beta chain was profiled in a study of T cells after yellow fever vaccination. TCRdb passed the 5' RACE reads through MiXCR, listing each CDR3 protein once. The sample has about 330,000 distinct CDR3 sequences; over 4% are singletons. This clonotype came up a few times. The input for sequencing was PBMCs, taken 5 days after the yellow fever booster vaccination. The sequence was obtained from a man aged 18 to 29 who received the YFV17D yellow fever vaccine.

CDR3 amino acids: CASKGTTTDTQYF. The CDR3 coding sequence is TGTGCCAGCAAGGGGACCACCACAGATACGCAGTATTTT. This chain joins TRBV12-3 or TRBV12-4 and TRBJ2-3; D may correspond to TRBD1 or TRBD2 (5 bases each). V lost 7 bases and J lost 2, with 10 bases in between. This CDR3 is built from 13 residues.